This entry is about one T cell receptor (beta chain). This sample stems from a study of blood T cell repertoires in COVID-19. V shed 6 bases, J shed 5 bases, and the junction held 5 bases outside the gene matches. There are 13 residues in the CDR3. The germline V gene has CDR1 SGHAT and CDR2 FQNNGV. Profiled with immunoSEQ multiplex PCR; TCRdb holds only in-frame clones, not every one. The table has 200,000 to 250,000 clones, roughly 85% seen once. The specimen was PBMCs or T cells enriched from blood (not recorded which). This sequence originates from a woman aged 45-65 years with acute COVID-19. The V and J genes are TRBV11-2 and TRBJ2-7; 9 bases align to TRBD1. CDR3 loop: CASREQGADEQYF. The CDR3 coding sequence is TGTGCCAGCAGGGAACAGGGGGCGGACGAGCAGTACTTC.